The TCR beta chain described here comes from a study of chemoradiotherapy in HPV16-positive cancers. Study details: A couple of HPV16-positive patients' cells yielded candidate HPV-specific clones and common motifs. Study results and limitations: In HPV16-positive patients, HPV-responsive T-cell expansion tracked better recurrence-free survival. Only a couple of HPV16-positive patients supplied the functional HPV-specificity definition. Candidate HPV-specific clones and E7-related TCR motifs grew in tumor during treatment.

Germline lookup yields CDR1 SGHDT and CDR2 YYEEEE. The V end lost 2 bases, the J end lost 0 bases, and 9 bases lay between the germline ends. The CDR3 loop spans 16 amino acids. On this clone: Its antigen is not known.

Profiling relied on immunoSEQ multiplex PCR, and the TCRdb table lists in-frame clones only, not all of them. The profile shows roughly 20,000 clones, about 80% of them singletons. The receptor was isolated from a human donor with HPV-associated anogenital cancer. The chain combines TRBV5-6 with TRBJ2-6; D is ambiguous. Source: blood, taken from a patient who underwent chemoradiotherapy. The CDR3 is CASSLGWGSGANVLTF. CDR3 coding DNA: TGTGCCAGCAGCTTAGGATGGGGCTCTGGGGCCAACGTCCTGACTTTC.